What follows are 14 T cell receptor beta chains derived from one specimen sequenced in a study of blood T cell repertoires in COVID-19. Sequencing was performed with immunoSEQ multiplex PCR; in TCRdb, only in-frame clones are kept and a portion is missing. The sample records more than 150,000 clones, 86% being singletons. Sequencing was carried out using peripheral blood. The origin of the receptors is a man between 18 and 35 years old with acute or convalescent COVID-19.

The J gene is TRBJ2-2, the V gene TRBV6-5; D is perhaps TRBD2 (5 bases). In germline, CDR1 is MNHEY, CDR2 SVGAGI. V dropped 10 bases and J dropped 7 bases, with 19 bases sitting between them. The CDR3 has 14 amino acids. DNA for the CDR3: TGTGCCACCGACGACTATGGAGAGTTCGGGGAGCTGTTTTTT. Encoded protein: CATDDYGEFGELFF.

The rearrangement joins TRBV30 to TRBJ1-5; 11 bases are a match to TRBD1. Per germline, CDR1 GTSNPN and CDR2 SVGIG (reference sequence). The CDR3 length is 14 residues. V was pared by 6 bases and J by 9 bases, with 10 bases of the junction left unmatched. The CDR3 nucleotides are TGTGCCTGTGACCGGGACAGGGGGGTGGGGCCCCAGCATTTT. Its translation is CACDRDRGVGPQHF.

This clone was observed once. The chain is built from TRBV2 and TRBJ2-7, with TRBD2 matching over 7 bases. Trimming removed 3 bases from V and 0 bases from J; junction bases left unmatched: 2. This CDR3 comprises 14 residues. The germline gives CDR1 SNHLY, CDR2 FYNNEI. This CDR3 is CASSEGGSSYEQYF. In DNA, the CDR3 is TGTGCCAGCAGTGAGGGGGGGAGCTCCTACGAGCAGTACTTC.

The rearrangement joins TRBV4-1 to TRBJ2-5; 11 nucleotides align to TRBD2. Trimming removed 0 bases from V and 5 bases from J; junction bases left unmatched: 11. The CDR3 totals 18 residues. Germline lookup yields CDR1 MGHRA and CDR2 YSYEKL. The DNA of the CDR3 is TGCGCCAGCAGCCAAGAAGCGTTAGCGGGGGGGCGGCGGGAGACCCAGTACTTC. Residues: CASSQEALAGGRRETQYF.

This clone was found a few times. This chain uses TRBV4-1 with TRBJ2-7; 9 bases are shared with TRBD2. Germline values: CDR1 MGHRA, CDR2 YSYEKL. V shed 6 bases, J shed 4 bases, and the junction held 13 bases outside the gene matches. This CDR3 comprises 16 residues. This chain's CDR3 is CASSPWGSGGQYEQYF. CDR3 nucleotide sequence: TGCGCCAGCAGTCCCTGGGGTAGCGGGGGCCAGTACGAGCAGTACTTC.

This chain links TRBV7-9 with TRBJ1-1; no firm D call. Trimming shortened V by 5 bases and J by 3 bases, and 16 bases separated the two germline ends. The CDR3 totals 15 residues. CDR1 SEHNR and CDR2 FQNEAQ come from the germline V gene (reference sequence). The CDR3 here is CASSHSGYMDTEAFF. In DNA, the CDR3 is TGTGCCAGCAGCCATAGCGGGTATATGGACACTGAAGCTTTCTTT.

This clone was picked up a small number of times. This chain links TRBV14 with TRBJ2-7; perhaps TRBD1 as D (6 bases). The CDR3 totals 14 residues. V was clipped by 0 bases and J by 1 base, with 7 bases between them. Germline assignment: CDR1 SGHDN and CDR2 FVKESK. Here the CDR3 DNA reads TGTGCCAGCAGCCAAGACAGGGGTTCCTACGAGCAGTACTTC. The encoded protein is CASSQDRGSYEQYF.

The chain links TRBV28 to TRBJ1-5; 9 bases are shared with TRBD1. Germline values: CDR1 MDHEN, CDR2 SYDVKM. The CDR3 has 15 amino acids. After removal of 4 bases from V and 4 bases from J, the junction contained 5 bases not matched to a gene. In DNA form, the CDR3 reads TGTGCCAGCAGTTACAGGGGGCGGACAAATCAGCCCCAGCATTTT. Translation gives CASSYRGRTNQPQHF.

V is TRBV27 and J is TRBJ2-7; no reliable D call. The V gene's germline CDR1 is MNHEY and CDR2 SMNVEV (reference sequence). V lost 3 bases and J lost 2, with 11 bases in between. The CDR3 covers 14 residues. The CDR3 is CASSFYPGPYEQYV. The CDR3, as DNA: TGTGCCAGCAGTTTTTACCCTGGGCCCTACGAGCAGTACGTC.

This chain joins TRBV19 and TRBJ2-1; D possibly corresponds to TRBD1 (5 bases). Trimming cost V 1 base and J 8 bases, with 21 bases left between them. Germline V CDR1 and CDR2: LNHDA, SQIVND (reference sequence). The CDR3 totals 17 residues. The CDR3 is CASSIGTDVRGFDEQFF. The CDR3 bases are TGTGCCAGTAGTATAGGGACGGACGTTAGGGGTTTCGATGAGCAGTTCTTC. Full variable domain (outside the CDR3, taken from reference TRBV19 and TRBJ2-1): DGGITQSPKYLFRKEGQNVTLSCEQNLNHDAMYWYRQDPGQGLRLIYYSQIVNDFQKGDIAEGYSVSREKKESFPLTVTSAQKNPTAFYLCASSIGTDVRGFDEQFFGPGTRLTVL.

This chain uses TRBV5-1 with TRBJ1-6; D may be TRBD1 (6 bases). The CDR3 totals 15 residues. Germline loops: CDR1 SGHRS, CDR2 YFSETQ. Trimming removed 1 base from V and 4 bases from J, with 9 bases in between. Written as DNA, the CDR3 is TGCGCCAGCAGCTTGACAGGGCCATATAATTCACCCCTCCACTTT. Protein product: CASSLTGPYNSPLHF.

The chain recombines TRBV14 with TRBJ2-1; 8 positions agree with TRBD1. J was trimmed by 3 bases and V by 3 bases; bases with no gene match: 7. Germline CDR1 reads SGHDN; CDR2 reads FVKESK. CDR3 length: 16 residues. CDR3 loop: CASSHLRTGNYNEQFF. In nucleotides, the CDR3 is TGTGCCAGCAGCCATCTTCGGACAGGGAACTACAATGAGCAGTTCTTC.

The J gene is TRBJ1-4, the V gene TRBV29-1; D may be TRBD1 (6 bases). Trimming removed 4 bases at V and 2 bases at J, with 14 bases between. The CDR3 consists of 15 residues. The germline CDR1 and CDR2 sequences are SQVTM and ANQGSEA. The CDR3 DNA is TGCAGCGTTGCTCAACAGGGAGGGACTAATGAAAAACTGTTTTTT. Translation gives CSVAQQGGTNEKLFF.

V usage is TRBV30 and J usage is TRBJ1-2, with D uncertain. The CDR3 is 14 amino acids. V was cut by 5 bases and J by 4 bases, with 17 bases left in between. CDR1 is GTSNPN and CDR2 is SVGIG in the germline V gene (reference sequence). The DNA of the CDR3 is TGTGCCTGGCTCGCGTGGGGAGGCGGCTATGGCTACACCTTC. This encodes CAWLAWGGGYGYTF.